Included here is one TCR beta chain sequence, with context. This sample stems from a study of blood T cell repertoires in COVID-19. Turning to the study itself: Samples came from the United States, Italy and Spain, spanning acute and convalescent COVID-19.

The CDR3 is made up of 18 amino acids. Germline CDR1 SGHRS, CDR2 YFSETQ. Unmatched junction bases numbered 8, after V lost 3 bases and J lost 0 bases. Under the authors' procedure: Reference gene primers were amplified, and this amplification served to estimate nucleated cell counts. Method: immunoSEQ multiplex PCR; TCRdb's copy keeps in-frame clones and lacks some. D and trimming were read from the DNA, whereas the V and J calls and clone size are those reported in that table. Of around 140,000 clones listed, almost 90% are singletons. This receptor was taken from a woman aged 55-70 years with acute or convalescent COVID-19. V gene TRBV5-1 combines with J gene TRBJ2-1; 11 bases agree with TRBD2. The sample was peripheral blood. In DNA, the CDR3 is TGCGCCAGCAGCTACCTAGCGGGGGGTCCGAGCTCCTACAATGAGCAGTTCTTC. Translated, it gives CASSYLAGGPSSYNEQFF.